One and the same sample provided the 23 T cell receptor beta chains below, sequenced in a study of T cells in Graves' hyperthyroidism and ophthalmopathy. The TCR beta CDR3 regions underwent amplification using RNA transcripts as the source. The HTBI primer set was used in a first-round RT-PCR of the TCR CDR3. TCRdb called the multiplex PCR reads again in MiXCR, with one record for every CDR3 protein. The data contain 300,000 to 450,000 distinct CDR3 sequences, 13% to 15% of them seen just once; the ten biggest clones take up less than 20%. Input material: blood. The receptor source for this set is a woman in her twenties or thirties with Graves' ophthalmopathy.

This clonotype was seen more than once but under ten times. The genes are TRBV5-5 and TRBJ1-6; D unresolved. This CDR3 contains 16 residues. Trimming cost V 4 bases and J 5 bases, with 16 bases left between them. The V gene's germline CDR1 is SGHKS and CDR2 YYEKEE (reference sequence). The CDR3: CASSVLREPNNSPLHF. The CDR3 DNA reads TGTGCCAGCAGCGTCCTTCGGGAACCTAATAATTCACCCCTCCACTTT. The whole variable domain, filled in from reference TRBV5-5 and TRBJ1-6, reads DAGVTQSPTHLIKTRGQQVTLRCSPISGHKSVSWYQQVLGQGPQFIFQYYEKEERGRGNFPDRFSARQFPNYSSELNVNALLLGDSALYLCASSVLREPNNSPLHFGNGTRLTVT.

In this sample, this clonotype turned up a few times. This sequence joins TRBV7-3 and TRBJ2-1, with 9 bases lining up with TRBD1. The V gene's germline CDR1 is SGHTA and CDR2 FQGTGA. The CDR3 loop spans 13 amino acids. V was clipped by 3 bases and J by 10 bases; unmatched bases: 4. The CDR3 bases are TGTGCCAGCAGCTTGGACAGGGGATGGGAGCAGTTCTTC. It translates to CASSLDRGWEQFF. Filled out from reference TRBV7-3 and TRBJ2-1, the complete variable domain reads GAGVSQTPSNKVTEKGKYVELRCDPISGHTALYWYRQSLGQGPEFLIYFQGTGAADDSGLPNDRFFAVRPEGSVSTLKIQRTERGDSAVYLCASSLDRGWEQFFGPGTRLTVL.

There are many counts of this clonotype. The chain is built from TRBV5-5 and TRBJ2-3, with a tentative D call TRBD1 (5 bases). V was trimmed by 4 bases and J by 3 bases, leaving 12 bases between them. Germline V gives CDR1 SGHKS, CDR2 YYEKEE (reference sequence). CDR3 size: 14 residues. Written as DNA, the CDR3 is TGTGCCAGCAGCCCTAATCGACAGACAGATACGCAGTATTTT. This gives the protein CASSPNRQTDTQYF.

A word on this clonotype: The junction and the germline gene differ at one end; a read error may be behind it. The chain recombines TRBV24-1 with TRBJ2-5; D may be TRBD1 (5 bases). Germline assignment: CDR1 KGHDR and CDR2 SFDVKD. CDR3 length: 15 amino acids. The CDR3 loop reads CATSVLGPRWETQYF. The CDR3 DNA sequence: TGTGCCACCAGTGTTTTGGGGCCCCGTTGGGAGACCCAGTACTTC.

This clonotype was found many times. CDR3 bases: TGCAGTGCTATGGACGGGGGGGCGGCAGAGACCCAGTACTTC. Its translation is CSAMDGGAAETQYF. The V and J genes are TRBV20-1 and TRBJ2-5, with 8 positions matching TRBD2. V lost 4 bases, J lost 4 bases, and 8 bases stayed unmatched. Germline lookup yields CDR1 DFQATT and CDR2 SNEGSKA (reference sequence). The CDR3 spans 14 residues.

The V gene is TRBV7-9, the J gene TRBJ2-1, with D perhaps matching TRBD2 (7 bases). With 1 base removed from V and 7 bases from J, the gap between germline ends came to 11 bases. Per germline, CDR1 SEHNR and CDR2 FQNEAQ (reference sequence). The CDR3 extends over 14 amino acids. CDR3 in DNA: TGTGCCAGCAGCTTAGGGGGGGGGCAAAATGAGCAGTTCTTC. Protein sequence: CASSLGGGQNEQFF. The variable domain in full, with the rest retrieved from reference TRBV7-9 and TRBJ2-1, is DTGVSQNPRHKITKRGQNVTFRCDPISEHNRLYWYRQTLGQGPEFLTYFQNEAQLEKSRLLSDRFSAERPKGSFSTLEIQRTEQGDSAMYLCASSLGGGQNEQFFGPGTRLTVL.

The sample holds many counts of this clonotype. The chain links TRBV4-1 to TRBJ1-1, with TRBD1 matching 11 bases. Germline loops: CDR1 MGHRA, CDR2 YSYEKL. CDR3 length equals 20 residues. The J segment lost 0 bases and the V segment lost 3 bases, leaving 15 bases of the junction unmatched. The CDR3 is CASSHKRTGGEGALNTEAFF. The CDR3 nucleotides are TGCGCCAGCAGCCACAAGAGGACAGGGGGCGAAGGTGCATTGAACACTGAAGCTTTCTTT.

This clonotype was seen many times. The chain couples TRBV6-1 to TRBJ2-7; TRBD1 agrees at 11 bases. The CDR3 sequence is 13 residues long. Germline V CDR1 and CDR2: MNHNS, SASEGT. J lost 2 bases, V lost 11 bases, and 5 bases had no gene match. In DNA, the CDR3 is TGTGCCGGGAGGGACAGGGGGACCTACGAGCAGTACTTC. Protein: CAGRDRGTYEQYF.

This clonotype has a count of ten or more. The chain links TRBV5-1 to TRBJ1-4, with D perhaps TRBD1 (5 bases). V lost 1 base and J lost 7, with 11 bases in between. Germline assignment: CDR1 SGHRS and CDR2 YFSETQ. CDR3 length: 14 amino acids. CDR3 amino acids: CASSLNRWPEKLFF. The CDR3 coding sequence is TGCGCCAGCAGCTTGAACAGGTGGCCTGAAAAACTGTTTTTT.

This clonotype was observed at least ten times. V and J are TRBV6-1 and TRBJ1-1; 7 bases line up with TRBD1. Germline lookup yields CDR1 MNHNS and CDR2 SASEGT. The CDR3 loop spans 14 amino acids. J lost 7 bases, V lost 7 bases, and 12 bases had no gene match. The CDR3 nucleotides read TGTGCCAGCACCCAACAGGGGTGGGGTTTTGAAGCTTTCTTT. As protein: CASTQQGWGFEAFF.

This clonotype showed up many times. This chain connects TRBV6-1 to TRBJ2-5; D might be TRBD1 or TRBD2, each matching 5 bases. CDR3 length equals 14 residues. From germline, CDR1 is MNHNS and CDR2 SASEGT. V lost 6 bases, J lost 7 bases, and 18 bases lay in between. The CDR3 here is CASRPPGQDGTQYF. The CDR3 nucleotides are TGTGCCAGCAGACCCCCGGGGCAAGACGGGACCCAGTACTTC.

This clonotype was observed many times. The chain has TRBV2 and TRBJ1-6; D not certain. CDR3 length: 13 amino acids. Germline V gene lookup returns CDR1 SNHLY and CDR2 FYNNEI. V was pared by 6 bases and J by 7 bases, with 10 bases between. The CDR3 nucleotides read TGTGCCAGCAGCGCGGGCGGGAATTCACCCCTCCACTTT. This codes for CASSAGGNSPLHF.

This clonotype was recorded many times. The V call is TRBV12-3 or TRBV12-4, the J call TRBJ2-1; D ambiguous. With 5 bases removed from V and 2 bases from J, the gap between germline ends came to 1 base. This CDR3 is built from 11 residues. The DNA for the CDR3 is TGTGCCAGCAGTACCTACAATGAGCAGTTCTTC. It is translated as CASSTYNEQFF.

A few counts support this clonotype. V gene TRBV15 combines with J gene TRBJ2-5; D not resolved. V lost 0 bases and J lost 5, with 4 bases in between. The CDR3 covers 12 residues. In germline, CDR1 is LNHNV, CDR2 YYDKDF (reference sequence). The CDR3 DNA is TGTGCCACCAGCAGAGATTACGAGACCCAGTACTTC. Translated: CATSRDYETQYF.

The V call is TRBV7-3, the J call TRBJ1-6, with D maybe TRBD1 (6 bases). The V and J ends lost 5 bases and 3 bases respectively, with 14 bases between them. CDR3 size: 16 residues. The V gene's germline CDR1 is SGHTA and CDR2 FQGTGA. CDR3 DNA sequence: TGTGCCAGCAGCGACTACAGGGTTATCTATAATTCACCCCTCCACTTT. This codes for CASSDYRVIYNSPLHF.

This clonotype was recorded many times. This chain links TRBV24-1 with TRBJ2-5, with D tentatively TRBD1 (6 bases). The length of the CDR3 is 14 residues. Per the germline V gene, CDR1 is KGHDR and CDR2 is SFDVKD. V shed 2 bases and J shed 3 bases, with 9 bases lying between them. The CDR3 protein is CATSDSPGEETQYF. CDR3 nucleotides: TGTGCCACCAGTGATTCACCAGGGGAAGAGACCCAGTACTTC.

The table lists this clonotype with a few counts. The chain recombines TRBV4-1 with TRBJ2-2; 9 nucleotides line up with TRBD1. Losses at the gene ends were 4 bases for V and 2 bases for J; bases not matched to a gene: 5. This CDR3 comprises 16 residues. The V gene's germline CDR1 is MGHRA and CDR2 YSYEKL. CDR3 DNA sequence: TGCGCCAGCAGCCGCCGGACAGGGGAAAACACCGGGGAGCTGTTTTTT. Translation gives CASSRRTGENTGELFF.

The chain uses TRBV6-1 and TRBJ2-1; D gene ambiguous. Trimming stripped 5 bases from V and 14 bases from J, with 13 bases between. CDR3 length: 11 residues. Germline V CDR1 and CDR2: MNHNS, SASEGT. The CDR3 bases are TGTGCCAGCAGTTCAAAGGGTAGAGAGTTCTTC. Its protein is CASSSKGREFF.

The V call is TRBV19, the J call TRBJ1-3; possibly TRBD1 for D (5 bases). CDR1 LNHDA and CDR2 SQIVND come from the germline V gene (reference sequence). The CDR3 has 16 residues. Trimming removed 6 bases at V and 0 bases at J, with 15 bases between. The DNA for the CDR3 is TGTGCCAGTAGACCGAGAGTGGGGCCCTCTGGAAACACCATATATTTT. Protein: CASRPRVGPSGNTIYF.

This clonotype was recorded many times. The J gene is TRBJ1-1, the V gene TRBV2, with D tentatively TRBD1 (5 bases). The CDR3 has 14 amino acids. Germline V gives CDR1 SNHLY, CDR2 FYNNEI. Trimming stripped 8 bases from V and 5 bases from J, with 18 bases between. The CDR3 spells CASFPRQRMTEAFF. CDR3 sequence (DNA): TGTGCCAGCTTCCCAAGACAGAGGATGACTGAAGCTTTCTTT.

As regards this clonotype: This may come from a read error, since a much larger clone is one base off. The chain has TRBV6-1 and TRBJ2-3, with 12 bases lining up with TRBD2. The CDR3 consists of 15 residues. Germline V gives CDR1 MNHNS, CDR2 SASEGT. This chain's CDR3 is CACSAGLAGSDTQYF. The CDR3 DNA is TGTGCCTGCAGTGCAGGACTAGCGGGGTCAGATACGCAGTATTTT.

On this clonotype itself: A clone one base away is much larger, so this may be a read error. The gene calls are TRBV2 and TRBJ1-1; D is unresolved. Germline assignment: CDR1 SNHLY and CDR2 FYNNEI. This CDR3 spans 13 amino acids. CDR3 amino acids: CASRTLRRPEALF. CDR3 nucleotides: TGTGCCAGCAGAACCTTAAGAAGGCCTGAAGCTCTCTTT.

The table lists this clonotype with many counts. The genes are TRBV11-2 and TRBJ2-1, with TRBD1 matching over 7 bases. V was clipped by 8 bases and J by 2 bases; unmatched bases: 6. The CDR3 runs 14 residues. CDR1 and CDR2 from the germline V gene are SGHAT and FQNNGV. Here the CDR3 reads CASEAGTAYNEQFF. CDR3 DNA sequence: TGTGCCAGCGAAGCCGGGACAGCCTACAATGAGCAGTTCTTC. Filled out from reference TRBV11-2 and TRBJ2-1, the complete variable domain reads EAGVAQSPRYKIIEKRQSVAFWCNPISGHATLYWYQQILGQGPKLLIQFQNNGVVDDSQLPKDRFSAERLKGVDSTLKIQPAKLEDSAVYLCASEAGTAYNEQFFGPGTRLTVL.